The rows below give T cell receptor beta chains drawn from one sample of a study of T cells expressing NK-cell markers. Each CDR3 protein gets one entry in TCRdb, which reprocessed the 5' RACE reads and gives no DNA. The sample includes about 390,000 distinct CDR3 sequences. What was sequenced was blood T cells: a sorted CD56 or NKG2C T cell subset, CD4+ or CD8+ T cells, or bulk PBMC T cells (not recorded which). The receptors were sampled from a woman in her 50s in good health. Both conserved end residues are part of each CDR3. Fields, in order: V gene, CDR3 length, J gene, CDR3 protein.

TRBV5-1	14	TRBJ1-1	CASSRTGGDTEVFF
TRBV30	14	TRBJ2-2	CAWSALGRTGELFF
TRBV28	17	TRBJ2-1	CASRQTSDRDWGNEQFF
TRBV4-2	16	TRBJ2-1	CASSQDGSGSYNEQFF
TRBV5-1	13	TRBJ2-1	CASSIVVDNEQFF
TRBV4-1	16	TRBJ2-7	CASSQEEDSLSYEQYF
TRBV24-1	16	TRBJ2-1	CATSDSGLAPLKGEFF
TRBV10-3	15	TRBJ2-7	CAISVGWDSSYEQYF
TRBV5-1	12	TRBJ1-2	CASSYGQWGYTF
TRBV5-4	13	TRBJ2-1	CASRPGGSNEQFF
TRBV7-9	16	TRBJ2-5	CASSLARTGRQETQYF